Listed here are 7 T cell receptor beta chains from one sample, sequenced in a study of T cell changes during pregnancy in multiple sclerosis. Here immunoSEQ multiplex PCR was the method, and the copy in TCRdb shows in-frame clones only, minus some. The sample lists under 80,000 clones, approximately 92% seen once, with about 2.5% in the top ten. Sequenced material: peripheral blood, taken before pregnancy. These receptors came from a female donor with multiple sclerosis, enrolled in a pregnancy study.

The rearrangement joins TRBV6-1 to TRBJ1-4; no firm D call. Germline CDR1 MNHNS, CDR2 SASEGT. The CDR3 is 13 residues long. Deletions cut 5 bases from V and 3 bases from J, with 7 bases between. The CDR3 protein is CASSISSNEKLFF. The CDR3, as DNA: TGTGCCAGCAGTATATCTTCTAATGAAAAACTGTTTTTT.

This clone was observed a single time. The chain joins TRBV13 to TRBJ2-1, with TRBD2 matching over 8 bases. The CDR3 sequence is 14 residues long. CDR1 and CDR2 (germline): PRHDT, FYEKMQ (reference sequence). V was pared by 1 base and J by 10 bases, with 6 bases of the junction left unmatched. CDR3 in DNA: TGTGCCAGCAGCTTAGTCCTAGCGGGCAGGGAGCAGTTCTTC. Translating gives CASSLVLAGREQFF. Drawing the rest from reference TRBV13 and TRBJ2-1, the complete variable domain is AAGVIQSPRHLIKEKRETATLKCYPIPRHDTVYWYQQGPGQDPQFLISFYEKMQSDKGSIPDRFSAQQFSDYHSELNMSSLELGDSALYFCASSLVLAGREQFFGPGTRLTVL.

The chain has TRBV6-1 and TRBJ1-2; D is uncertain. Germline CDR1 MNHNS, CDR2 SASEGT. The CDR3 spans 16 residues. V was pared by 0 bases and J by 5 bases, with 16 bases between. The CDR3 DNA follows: TGTGCCAGCAGTGAAGCGTTTGTTAAGAGCTATTATGGCTACACCTTC. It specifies CASSEAFVKSYYGYTF.

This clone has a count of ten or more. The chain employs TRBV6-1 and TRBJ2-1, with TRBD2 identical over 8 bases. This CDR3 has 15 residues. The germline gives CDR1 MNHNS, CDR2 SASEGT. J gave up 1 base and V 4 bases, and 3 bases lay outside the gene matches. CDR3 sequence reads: CASSAASGSYNEQFF. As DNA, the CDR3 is TGTGCCAGCAGTGCGGCTAGCGGGTCCTACAATGAGCAGTTCTTC.

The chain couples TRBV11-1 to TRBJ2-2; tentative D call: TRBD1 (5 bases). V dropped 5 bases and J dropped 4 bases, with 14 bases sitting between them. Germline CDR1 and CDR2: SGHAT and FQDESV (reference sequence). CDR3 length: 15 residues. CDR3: CASSLVRESTGELFF. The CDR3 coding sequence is TGTGCCAGCAGCCTCGTCAGGGAATCCACCGGGGAGCTGTTTTTT.

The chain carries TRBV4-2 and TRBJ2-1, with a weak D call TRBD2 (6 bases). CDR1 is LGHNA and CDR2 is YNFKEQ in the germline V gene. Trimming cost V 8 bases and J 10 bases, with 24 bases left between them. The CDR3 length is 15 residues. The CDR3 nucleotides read TGTGCCAGCTCCCCGGGGGAGCTGGGCGGGGAGGAGCAGTTCTTC. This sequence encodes CASSPGELGGEEQFF.

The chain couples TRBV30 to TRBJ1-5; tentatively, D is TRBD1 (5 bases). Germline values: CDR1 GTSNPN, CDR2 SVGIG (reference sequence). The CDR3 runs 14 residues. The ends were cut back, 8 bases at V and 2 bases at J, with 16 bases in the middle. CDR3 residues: CAPPPQGGNQPQHF. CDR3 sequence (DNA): TGTGCCCCCCCGCCCCAGGGCGGCAATCAGCCCCAGCATTTT.